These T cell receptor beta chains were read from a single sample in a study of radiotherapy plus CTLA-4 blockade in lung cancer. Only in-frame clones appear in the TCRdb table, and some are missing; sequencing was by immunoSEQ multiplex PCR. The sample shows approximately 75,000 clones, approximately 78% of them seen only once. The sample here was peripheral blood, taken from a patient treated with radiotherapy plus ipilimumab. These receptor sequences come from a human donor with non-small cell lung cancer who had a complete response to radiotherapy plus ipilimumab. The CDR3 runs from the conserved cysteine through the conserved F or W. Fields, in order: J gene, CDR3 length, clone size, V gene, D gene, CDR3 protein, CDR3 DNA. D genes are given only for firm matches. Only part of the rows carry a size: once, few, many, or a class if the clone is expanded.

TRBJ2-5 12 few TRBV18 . CASSPPEETQYF TGTGCCAGCTCACCACCAGAAGAGACCCAGTACTTC
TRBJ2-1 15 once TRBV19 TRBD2 CASRLAGSSYNEQFF TGTGCCAGTAGACTAGCGGGGAGCTCCTACAATGAGCAGTTCTTC
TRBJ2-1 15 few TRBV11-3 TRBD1 CASRAPGQGHNEQFF TGTGCCAGCAGGGCACCGGGACAGGGACACAATGAGCAGTTCTTC
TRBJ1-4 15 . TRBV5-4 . CASNPQGRRDEKLFF TGTGCCAGCAACCCGCAGGGGCGTCGGGATGAAAAACTGTTTTTT
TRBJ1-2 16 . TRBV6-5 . CASSYSSGGQSTGYTF TGTGCCAGCAGTTACTCGAGCGGTGGGCAGTCAACAGGCTACACCTTC
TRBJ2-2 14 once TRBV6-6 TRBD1 CASSWDRATGELFF TGTGCCAGCAGTTGGGACAGGGCTACCGGGGAGCTGTTTTTT
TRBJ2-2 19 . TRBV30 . CAWSANLFRGAVFTGELFF TGTGCCTGGAGTGCTAACCTTTTTCGGGGGGCTGTTTTCACCGGGGAGCTGTTTTTT
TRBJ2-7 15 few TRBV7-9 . CASSSGGALSYEQYF TGTGCCAGCAGCTCCGGGGGAGCCCTCTCCTACGAGCAGTACTTC
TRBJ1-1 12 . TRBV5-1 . CASSSPNTEAFF TGCGCCAGCAGCTCCCCGAACACTGAAGCTTTCTTT
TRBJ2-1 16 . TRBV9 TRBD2 CASSPPGTSGIGEQFF TGTGCCAGCAGCCCCCCGGGGACTAGCGGGATAGGGGAGCAGTTCTTC
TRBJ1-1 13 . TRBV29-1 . CSVEAGYLDEAFF TGCAGCGTTGAAGCAGGGTATCTTGATGAAGCTTTCTTT
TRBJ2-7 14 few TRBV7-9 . CASSLRDLPYEQYF TGTGCCAGCAGCTTAAGGGACCTGCCCTACGAGCAGTACTTC
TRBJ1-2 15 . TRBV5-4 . CASSSHGGPLYGYTF TGTGCCAGCAGCTCTCACGGTGGTCCACTCTATGGCTACACCTTC
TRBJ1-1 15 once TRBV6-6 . CASSYAGGGRTEAFF TGTGCCAGCAGTTATGCTGGCGGGGGGCGAACTGAAGCTTTCTTT
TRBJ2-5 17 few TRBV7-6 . CASSFAPGLTSQETQYF TGTGCCAGCAGCTTCGCCCCGGGACTTACCTCCCAAGAGACCCAGTACTTC
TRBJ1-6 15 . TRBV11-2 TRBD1 CASSYMGQNNSPLHF TGTGCCAGCAGCTACATGGGACAGAATAATTCACCCCTCCACTTT
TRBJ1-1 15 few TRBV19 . CASSASGVRDTEAFF TGTGCCAGTAGTGCTTCAGGGGTGAGGGACACTGAAGCTTTCTTT
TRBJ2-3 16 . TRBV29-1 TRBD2 CSVLAGGNRFADTQYF TGCAGCGTACTAGCGGGAGGGAATCGGTTCGCAGATACGCAGTATTTT
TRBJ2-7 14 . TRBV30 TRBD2 CAWSTRGTSGGLYF TGTGCCTGGAGCACAAGAGGTACTAGCGGGGGGCTGTACTTC
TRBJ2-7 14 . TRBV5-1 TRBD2 CASSFTSGSYEQYF TGCGCCAGCAGCTTTACTAGCGGAAGTTACGAGCAGTACTTC
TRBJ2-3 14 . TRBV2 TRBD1 CASSLGTDTDTQYF TGTGCCAGCAGCCTCGGGACAGACACAGATACGCAGTATTTT
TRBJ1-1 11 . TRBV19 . CASTVGAEAFF TGTGCCAGTACCGTCGGCGCCGAAGCTTTCTTT
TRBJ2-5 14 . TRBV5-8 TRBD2 CASSLSTSGGPPYF TGTGCCAGCAGCTTGAGTACTAGCGGGGGCCCCCCGTACTTC
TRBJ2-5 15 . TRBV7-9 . CASSLVGGAGETQYF TGTGCCAGCAGCTTAGTAGGGGGGGCCGGAGAGACCCAGTACTTC
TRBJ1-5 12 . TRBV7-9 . CASSSQDQPQHF TGTGCCAGCAGCTCACAGGATCAGCCCCAGCATTTT
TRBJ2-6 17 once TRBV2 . CASSLRQGISGANVLTF TGTGCCAGCAGCCTCCGACAAGGCATCTCTGGGGCCAACGTCCTGACTTTC
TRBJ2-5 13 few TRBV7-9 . CASSSAGTETQYF TGTGCCAGCAGCTCCGCCGGGACCGAGACCCAGTACTTC
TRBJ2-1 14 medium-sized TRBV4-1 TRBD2 CASRTSGRLNEQFF TGCGCCAGCAGGACTAGCGGGAGGTTAAATGAGCAGTTCTTC
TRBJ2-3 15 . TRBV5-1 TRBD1 CASSSGQALTDTQYF TGCGCCAGCAGTTCCGGACAGGCACTCACAGATACGCAGTATTTT
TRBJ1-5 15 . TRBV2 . CASSEGLHSNQPQHF TGTGCCAGCAGTGAGGGGCTCCATAGCAATCAGCCCCAGCATTTT
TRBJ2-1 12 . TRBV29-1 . CSVEDLEGEQFF TGCAGCGTTGAAGATCTAGAGGGTGAGCAGTTCTTC
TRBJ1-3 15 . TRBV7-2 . CASSLVVGVGNTIYF TGTGCCAGCAGCCTAGTAGTAGGGGTCGGAAACACCATATATTTT
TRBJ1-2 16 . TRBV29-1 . CSVETSRGGLFRGYTF TGCAGCGTTGAAACGTCCCGGGGGGGGCTTTTTCGTGGCTACACCTTC
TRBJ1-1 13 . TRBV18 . CASSPEVDTEAFF TGTGCCAGCTCACCAGAGGTAGACACTGAAGCTTTCTTT
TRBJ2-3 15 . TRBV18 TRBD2 CASSLLAGPTDTQYF TGTGCCAGCTCTTTACTAGCGGGGCCCACAGATACGCAGTATTTT
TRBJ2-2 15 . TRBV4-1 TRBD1 CASSPTGGNTGELFF TGCGCCAGCAGCCCGACAGGGGGGAACACCGGGGAGCTGTTTTTT
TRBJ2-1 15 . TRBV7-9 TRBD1 CASSPGQGGFAEQFF TGTGCCAGCAGCCCTGGACAGGGGGGATTCGCTGAGCAGTTCTTC
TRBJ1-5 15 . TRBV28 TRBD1 CASSPSGTGNQPQHF TGTGCCAGCAGTCCCTCCGGGACAGGGAATCAGCCCCAGCATTTT
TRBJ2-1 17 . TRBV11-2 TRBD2 CASSLVATSGTYNEQFF TGTGCCAGCAGCTTAGTGGCGACTAGCGGAACCTACAATGAGCAGTTCTTC
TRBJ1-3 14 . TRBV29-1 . CSVSGEYGGNTIYF TGCAGCGTCTCAGGGGAATATGGTGGAAACACCATATATTTT
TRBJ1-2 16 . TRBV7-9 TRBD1 CASSYPGQGTNYGYTF TGTGCCAGCAGTTACCCGGGACAGGGAACTAACTATGGCTACACCTTC
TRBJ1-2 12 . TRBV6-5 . CASTRGARGYTF TGTGCCAGCACCCGGGGGGCGCGTGGCTACACCTTC
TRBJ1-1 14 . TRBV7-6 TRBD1 CASSFGGGLGKTFF TGTGCCAGCAGCTTTGGAGGGGGCCTAGGAAAAACTTTCTTT
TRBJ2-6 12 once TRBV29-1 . CSVVAGANVLTF TGCAGCGTTGTAGCTGGGGCCAACGTCCTGACTTTC
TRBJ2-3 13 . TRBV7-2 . CASSLQGPDTQYF TGTGCCAGCAGCTTACAGGGCCCAGATACGCAGTATTTT
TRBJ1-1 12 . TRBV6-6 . CASTNMNTEAFF TGTGCCAGCACCAACATGAACACTGAAGCTTTCTTT
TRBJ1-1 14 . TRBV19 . CASSDSSRNTEAFF TGTGCCAGTAGCGACAGCTCACGGAACACTGAAGCTTTCTTT
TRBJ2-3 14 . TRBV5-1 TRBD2 CASSMAGEPDTQYF TGCGCCAGTTCGATGGCGGGGGAACCAGATACGCAGTATTTT